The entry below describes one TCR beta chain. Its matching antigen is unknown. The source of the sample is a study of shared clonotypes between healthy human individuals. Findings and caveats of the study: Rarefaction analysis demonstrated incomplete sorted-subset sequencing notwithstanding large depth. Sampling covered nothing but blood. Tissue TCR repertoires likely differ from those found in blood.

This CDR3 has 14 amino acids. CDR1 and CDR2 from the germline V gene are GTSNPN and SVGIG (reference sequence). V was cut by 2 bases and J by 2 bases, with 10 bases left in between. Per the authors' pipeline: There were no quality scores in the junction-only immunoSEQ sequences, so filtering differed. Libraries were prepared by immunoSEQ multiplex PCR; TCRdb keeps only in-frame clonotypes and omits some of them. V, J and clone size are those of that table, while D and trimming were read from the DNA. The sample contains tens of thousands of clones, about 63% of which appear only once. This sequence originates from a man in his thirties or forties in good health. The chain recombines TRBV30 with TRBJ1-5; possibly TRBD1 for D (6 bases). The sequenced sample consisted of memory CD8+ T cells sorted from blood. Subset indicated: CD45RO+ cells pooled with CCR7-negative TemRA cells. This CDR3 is CAWSLTGRNQPQHF. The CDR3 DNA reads TGTGCCTGGAGTTTGACAGGACGCAATCAGCCCCAGCATTTT.